The rows below give T cell receptor beta chains drawn from one sample of a study of naive and memory T cell subsets. Each CDR3 protein gets one entry after TCRdb re-called the UMI-ligation and nested PCR reads with MiXCR. The sample records 120,000 to 150,000 distinct CDR3 sequences, about 17% being singletons. Sequenced material: naive CD4+ T cells from blood. All receptors come from a human donor in good health. Both conserved end residues are part of each CDR3. Fields, in order: clone size, J gene, V gene, D gene, CDR3 protein, CDR3 DNA. A D gene is named only where the DNA matches it firmly. Some rows have no size entry. The others give once, few or many, or a class for an expanded clone.

NA TRBJ2-5 TRBV5-1 TRBD2 CASSLNALAGYQETQYF TGCGCCAGCAGCTTGAATGCACTAGCGGGGTACCAAGAGACCCAGTACTTC
few TRBJ2-2 TRBV19 TRBD1 CASRQGASGTGELFF TGTGCCAGTAGACAGGGGGCTTCGGGCACCGGGGAGCTGTTTTTT
few TRBJ1-6 TRBV28 TRBD1 CASSEDRVSPLHF TGTGCCAGCAGCGAGGACAGGGTTTCACCCCTCCACTTT
few TRBJ2-7 TRBV5-1 NA CASSPGVGEGYEQYF TGCGCCAGCAGCCCCGGAGTAGGGGAAGGGTACGAGCAGTACTTC
NA TRBJ1-5 TRBV20-1 NA CSARQDRNQPQHF TGCAGTGCTCGCCAAGACAGGAATCAGCCCCAGCATTTT
NA TRBJ2-7 TRBV7-3 NA CASSSGLPGGEQYF TGTGCCAGCAGCTCCGGACTCCCCGGGGGAGAGCAGTACTTC
few TRBJ2-1 TRBV30 NA CAWSGAREQFF TGTGCCTGGAGTGGGGCGCGTGAGCAGTTCTTC
few TRBJ2-1 TRBV5-1 NA CASSLGHTSYNEQFF TGCGCCAGCAGCTTGGGACATACCTCCTACAATGAGCAGTTCTTC
NA TRBJ2-1 TRBV3-1 NA CASSQDVGEQFF TGTGCCAGCAGCCAAGATGTCGGTGAGCAGTTCTTC
few TRBJ2-3 TRBV5-1 TRBD1 CASSSPLGQGALSGDTQYF TGCGCCAGCAGCTCACCCCTGGGACAGGGGGCCCTAAGTGGGGATACGCAGTATTTT
NA TRBJ2-5 TRBV7-9 TRBD2 CASSETSAIETQYF TGTGCCAGCAGCGAAACTAGCGCAATAGAGACCCAGTACTTC
NA TRBJ2-1 TRBV19 TRBD2 CASSIWVAGLYNEQFF TGTGCCAGTAGTATCTGGGTAGCGGGACTCTACAATGAGCAGTTCTTC
NA TRBJ2-1 TRBV10-3 TRBD2 CAISGATSGGSSYNEQFF TGTGCCATCAGTGGGGCGACTAGCGGGGGAAGCTCCTACAATGAGCAGTTCTTC
few TRBJ2-3 TRBV6-2/TRBV6-3 NA CASRRTTLQDTQYF TGTGCCAGCAGACGCACGACCCTTCAAGATACGCAGTATTTT
few TRBJ2-7 TRBV7-9 TRBD1 CASSFSRGPLGQYF TGTGCCAGCAGCTTTAGCAGGGGGCCACTTGGGCAGTACTTC
NA TRBJ1-2 TRBV28 NA CASSLGGGTVYGYTF TGTGCCAGCAGTTTAGGAGGGGGGACGGTCTATGGCTACACCTTC
NA TRBJ2-3 TRBV5-4 TRBD1 CASSTTTGTGGFTDTQYF TGTGCCAGCAGCACGACAACCGGGACAGGGGGTTTCACAGATACGCAGTATTTT
NA TRBJ1-5 TRBV6-1 TRBD1 CASTDRRTGRLDF TGTGCCAGCACCGACCGGAGGACAGGGCGGTTGGATTTT
few TRBJ2-5 TRBV29-1 NA CSVLDSNEVETQYF TGCAGCGTTCTGGACAGCAACGAGGTGGAGACCCAGTACTTC
NA TRBJ1-2 TRBV12-3/TRBV12-4 TRBD1 CASSLTGGSHYGYTF TGTGCCAGCAGTTTGACAGGGGGCAGTCACTATGGCTACACCTTC
NA TRBJ2-1 TRBV14 TRBD2 CASSQWASGSNEQFF TGTGCCAGCAGCCAATGGGCTAGCGGGAGTAATGAGCAGTTCTTC
NA TRBJ2-1 TRBV14 TRBD2 CASSPRTSGSGDIRNEQFF TGTGCCAGCAGCCCCAGGACTAGCGGGAGTGGGGATATACGCAATGAGCAGTTCTTC
few TRBJ2-6 TRBV10-3 NA CAIRREPPGANVLTF TGTGCCATCCGGCGGGAACCTCCTGGGGCCAACGTCCTGACTTTC